This T cell receptor beta chain was recorded in a study of neurological immune-mediated disorders. There are a few counts of this clonotype. Time point meaning: longitudinal time-point 1 (baseline). TCRdb analysed the 5' RACE reads with MiXCR anew, one entry per CDR3 protein. In the table there are 60,000 to 90,000 distinct CDR3 sequences, roughly 10% of which are singletons. Input material: PBMCs. This receptor was identified in a man younger than 40 in good health.

The chain's CDR3 is CASKAGSTLDTQYF. CDR3 bases: TGCGCCAGTAAGGCGGGAAGCACGTTGGATACGCAGTATTTT. The chain joins TRBV5-1 to TRBJ2-3; D perhaps matches TRBD2 (6 bases). The CDR3 runs to 14 residues. Germline V gives CDR1 SGHRS, CDR2 YFSETQ. Deletions cut 8 bases from V and 6 bases from J, with 19 bases between.